Listed below are T cell receptor beta chains from one sample, sequenced in a study of blood T cell repertoires in COVID-19. Profiled with immunoSEQ multiplex PCR; TCRdb holds only in-frame clones, not every one. This sample has 250,000 or so clones, with 86% found just once. Sequenced input: peripheral blood. The receptor source for this set is a man aged 25 to 45 with active or convalescent COVID-19. The CDR3 runs from the conserved cysteine through the conserved F or W. The D gene is left open where the match is weak. Clone size, where shown, is once, few, many, or a class for clones that have expanded.

J gene	D gene	clone size	V gene	CDR3 DNA	CDR3 protein
TRBJ1-4	-	-	TRBV2	TGTGCCAGCAGTGAAGGGGAGGCAACTAATGAAAAACTGTTTTTT	CASSEGEATNEKLFF
TRBJ1-5	TRBD1	-	TRBV20-1	TGCAGTGCTCGTGAAAGGGGGCGACGGGCCAATCAGCCCCAGCATTTT	CSARERGRRANQPQHF
TRBJ1-1	-	-	TRBV5-1	TGCGCCAGCAGCAGGTCGGGAATTTCCACTGAAGCTTTCTTT	CASSRSGISTEAFF
TRBJ2-1	TRBD2	once	TRBV19	TGTGCCAGTAGTATTGGGTACGGGGGGGCTAACAATGAGCAGTTCTTC	CASSIGYGGANNEQFF
TRBJ1-4	-	-	TRBV13	TGTGCCAGCAGTACACAAGCAACTAATGAAAAACTGTTTTTT	CASSTQATNEKLFF
TRBJ1-1	-	-	TRBV18	TGTGCCAGCTCACCACCGACGAGGTACACTGAAGCTTTCTTT	CASSPPTRYTEAFF
TRBJ2-7	-	-	TRBV13	TGTGCCAGCAGCTCCCCGACGGGGTCCTACGAGCAGTACTTC	CASSSPTGSYEQYF
TRBJ1-5	-	-	TRBV19	TGTGCCAGTAGTCGATGGGGGGCCCAGCATTTT	CASSRWGAQHF
TRBJ2-7	TRBD2	-	TRBV28	TGTGCCAGCAGCTTGCCGCGCGGGGGCTACGAGCAGTACTTC	CASSLPRGGYEQYF
TRBJ1-1	-	-	TRBV10-1	TGCGCCAGCAGTTACAGGAAGGATGAAGCTTTCTTT	CASSYRKDEAFF
TRBJ2-2	TRBD2	-	TRBV15	TGTGCCACCACGCTAGCGGGGGTAGGCGGGGAGCTGTTTTTT	CATTLAGVGGELFF
TRBJ2-5	TRBD1	-	TRBV7-6	TGTGCCAGCAGCCCAGAACAGGGGTCCCTTGAGACCCAGTACTTC	CASSPEQGSLETQYF
TRBJ1-1	-	-	TRBV7-9	TGTGCCAGCAGCCGTGTCGGAGTTGAAGCTTTCTTT	CASSRVGVEAFF
TRBJ1-1	TRBD1	-	TRBV10-2	TGCGCCAGCAGCGGACAGGGCGACGGCACTGAAGCTTTCTTT	CASSGQGDGTEAFF
TRBJ1-4	-	-	TRBV5-6	TGTGCCAGCAGCTTCGGACAAGCTAATGAAAAACTGTTTTTT	CASSFGQANEKLFF
TRBJ2-5	TRBD2	-	TRBV5-1	TGCGCCAGCAGCTTAGCTAGCGGGGGGGCCGTAAGCCTGTCCCAAGAGACCCAGTACTTC	CASSLASGGAVSLSQETQYF
TRBJ2-1	TRBD2	-	TRBV18	TGTGCCAGCTCACCCCGGCTAGCGGGGGGCTTAGGCAATGAGCAGTTCTTC	CASSPRLAGGLGNEQFF
TRBJ2-3	-	-	TRBV6-5	TGTGCCAGCGGGGAGACTGGTTTTATCACAGATACGCAGTATTTT	CASGETGFITDTQYF
TRBJ1-5	TRBD1	-	TRBV25-1	TGTGCCAGCAGTGAATATGGAGGGACAGGGGGAGGGCCCCAGCATTTT	CASSEYGGTGGGPQHF
TRBJ2-7	-	-	TRBV2	TGTGCCAGCAGTGAAGGGGGGGCCTACGAGCAGTACTTC	CASSEGGAYEQYF
TRBJ2-1	TRBD2	-	TRBV27	TGTGCCAGCAGGGGGGGCGGGGGGACCAGAAATGAGCAGTTCTTC	CASRGGGGTRNEQFF
TRBJ1-2	-	-	TRBV6-5	TGTGCCAGCAGTTATCAGGGGAGCTATGGCTACACCTTC	CASSYQGSYGYTF
TRBJ1-4	-	-	TRBV4-2	TGTGCCAGCGGGCAGTTTGTTAATGAAAAACTGTTTTTT	CASGQFVNEKLFF
TRBJ2-1	TRBD2	-	TRBV30	TGTGCCTGGAGTGGGGCGGGGGGACGGAGCTCCTACAATGAGCAGTTCTTC	CAWSGAGGRSSYNEQFF
TRBJ1-5	-	-	TRBV4-1	TGCGCCAGCAGCCGAGGAGGGGCGGATAGCAATCAGCCCCAGCATTTT	CASSRGGADSNQPQHF
TRBJ1-1	TRBD1	-	TRBV11-2	TGTGCCAGCAGCTTCGGGACAGCCCCTGAAGCTTTCTTT	CASSFGTAPEAFF
TRBJ2-1	TRBD1	-	TRBV5-1	TGCGCCAGCAGCCCGGGACAGCCCTCCTACAATGAGCAGTTCTTC	CASSPGQPSYNEQFF
TRBJ1-2	-	few	TRBV29-1	TGCAGCGTTGACGCAGGTACGGCTGATGGCTACACCTTC	CSVDAGTADGYTF
TRBJ1-2	-	-	TRBV6-5	TGTGCCAGCAACGACGGACAGAACTATGGCTACACCTTC	CASNDGQNYGYTF
TRBJ1-2	TRBD1	-	TRBV5-6	TGTGCCAGCAGCTGGAGGGACAGGGGAGTTCTGAGCTACACCTTC	CASSWRDRGVLSYTF
TRBJ1-1	TRBD1	once	TRBV9	TGTGCCAGCAGCAGGGGACAGATCGATGCTGAAGCTTTCTTT	CASSRGQIDAEAFF
TRBJ2-1	TRBD2	-	TRBV2	TGTGCCAGCAGGAAATTTAGCGGGGGCACCTACAATGAGCAGTTCTTC	CASRKFSGGTYNEQFF
TRBJ1-5	TRBD1	few	TRBV6-1	TGTGCCAGCAGTGAACAGGGGGCCGTCCAGCCCCAGCATTTT	CASSEQGAVQPQHF
TRBJ1-2	-	-	TRBV19	TGTGCCAGTAGTAATCAGTTATATGGCTACACCTTC	CASSNQLYGYTF
TRBJ1-1	TRBD1	-	TRBV30	TGTGCCTGGATCCACAGGGGGATGAACACTGAAGCTTTCTTT	CAWIHRGMNTEAFF
TRBJ1-6	-	-	TRBV2	TGTGCCAGCAGGACACCCCCGAGCTCCTATAATTCACCCCTCCACTTT	CASRTPPSSYNSPLHF
TRBJ2-2	TRBD1	-	TRBV10-2	TGCGCCAGCCAGGCCGGGACAGGGTCCACCGGGGAGCTGTTTTTT	CASQAGTGSTGELFF
TRBJ2-7	-	-	TRBV27	TGTGCCACCCATGTGTCTCAGGGTGGCGAGCAGTACTTC	CATHVSQGGEQYF
TRBJ1-1	-	-	TRBV6-5	TGTGCCAGCAACCGGGGGGGGAACACTGAAGCTTTCTTT	CASNRGGNTEAFF
TRBJ1-1	-	once	TRBV11-2	TGTGCCAGCCGCTCTCACAGGGAGTTATCGGCAGCTTTCTTT	CASRSHRELSAAFF
TRBJ2-7	TRBD1	-	TRBV2	TGTGCCAGCAGCCGGGACAGGGGGCAATACGAGCAGTACTTC	CASSRDRGQYEQYF
TRBJ1-1	-	-	TRBV3-1/TRBV3-2	TGTGCCAGCAGCCAAGATTGGGGTCAAGGGGGTCCTGAAGCTTTCTTT	CASSQDWGQGGPEAFF
TRBJ2-1	-	-	TRBV9	TGTGCCAGCAGCGTATCCCCGACTACCTACAATGAGCAGTTCTTC	CASSVSPTTYNEQFF
TRBJ1-3	-	-	TRBV29-1	TGCAGCGCCGGACTCGACCGCGGGAGCTCTGGAAACACCATATATTTT	CSAGLDRGSSGNTIYF
TRBJ1-2	TRBD1	-	TRBV18	TGTGCCAGCTCACCAGTGGACAGGGCGGTAGGCACCTTC	CASSPVDRAVGTF
TRBJ1-2	TRBD1	-	TRBV18	TGTGCCAGCTCACCACAGGGACAGGGGGCCGGTGGCTACACCTTC	CASSPQGQGAGGYTF
TRBJ1-2	-	-	TRBV6-6	TGTGCCAGCAGTTACTTTCTTCAGTCGAATGGCTACACCTTC	CASSYFLQSNGYTF
TRBJ1-1	TRBD1	-	TRBV5-4	TGTGCCAGCAGCTCCCCGGACAGGGGGGACACTGAAGCTTTCTTT	CASSSPDRGDTEAFF
TRBJ2-7	TRBD2	-	TRBV6-1	TGTGCCAGCAGTGAAGCACTAGCGGGCTACGAGCAGTACTTC	CASSEALAGYEQYF
TRBJ1-2	TRBD1	-	TRBV13	TGTGCCAGCACAGCTGCGGACAGGGTGAAAAGTAACTATGGCTACACCTTC	CASTAADRVKSNYGYTF
TRBJ1-2	-	-	TRBV29-1	TGCAGCGTTCCCCGGGATGTCGGGGAGGGCTACACCTTC	CSVPRDVGEGYTF
TRBJ2-7	TRBD1	few	TRBV30	TGTGCCTGGGACGGGACAGGGGGCGCGGAAGAGCAGTACTTC	CAWDGTGGAEEQYF
TRBJ2-5	TRBD2	-	TRBV9	TGTGCCAGCAGCGTAGGGACTAGCGGGGGTTTTGAGGAGACCCAGTACTTC	CASSVGTSGGFEETQYF
TRBJ1-4	TRBD1	-	TRBV5-4	TGTGCCAGCAGCCCGAGCTCCGGGACAGGGAATGAAAAACTGTTTTTT	CASSPSSGTGNEKLFF
TRBJ1-5	-	-	TRBV23-1	TGCGCCAGCAGTCAAGGGAGCAGGACGTTGGGCAATCAGCCCCAGCATTTT	CASSQGSRTLGNQPQHF
TRBJ2-7	TRBD2	-	TRBV2	TGTGCCAGCAGCCACGGACTAGCCTACGAGCAGTACTTC	CASSHGLAYEQYF
TRBJ1-5	-	-	TRBV2	TGTGCCAGCAGCCCTCGGGGATACGGCAATCAGCCCCAGCATTTT	CASSPRGYGNQPQHF
TRBJ1-2	-	-	TRBV4-1	TGCGCCAGCAGCCAAGTAACACAGGTCGATGGCTACACCTTC	CASSQVTQVDGYTF